This TCR beta chain was documented in a study of shared clonotypes between healthy human individuals (dated by TCRdb to the early 2020s). With respect to the entire study: Three men and a couple of women, aged 18 to 49 years, made up the cohort. Per donor, three plates each were used for CD4 naive and CD4 memory, two for CD8 naive, and one for CD8 memory. Libraries were prepared and TCR repertoires were sequenced by different laboratories using diverse techniques, in order to increase sequencing depth and limit assay-specific biases. To estimate repertoire size and how much clonotype sharing occurs between individuals, the study deeply sequenced the blood TCR repertoires of five healthy adults. Each donor's leukapheresis produced roughly between roughly 0.94 and 9.5 billion PBMCs. Broader findings and caveats from the paper: Sampling was restricted to blood, and TCR repertoires in tissues likely differ from the TCR repertoires found in blood. Pairwise subsampling indicated that sequencing depth was expected to affect the degree of clonotype sharing among donors. Naive subsets generally had larger estimated clonotype richness than memory subsets did. Across a few donors, roughly 5% of naive CD4, over 3% of naive CD8, roughly 2.2% of memory CD4, and approximately 0.4% of memory CD8 clonotypes were shared. Rarefaction of sorted-subset datasets indicated incomplete sequencing despite the large sequencing depth. Clonotypes shared by all four sorted-subset donors showed higher generation probabilities than non-shared clonotypes. The genetic and exposure-history diversity represented was limited by the small number of donors.

Measured from the cysteine to the phenylalanine, the CDR3 is 14 residues long. Only CDR3 DNA remains: 42 bases, in frame from the first base. The germline V gene (reference sequence) sets CDR1 to MNHNY and CDR2 to SVGAGI. Trimming at the junction amounts to 8 bases on V and 4 bases on J, and the germline ends lie 17 bases apart. Concerning this clone: The target of this receptor is not known. Base qualities are not at hand, and no much larger clone is one base apart.

Using the deep immunoSEQ assay, TCR CDR3 regions were amplified from genomic DNA by multiplex PCR. Extracted genomic DNA from each cell subset was distributed evenly across all wells of several immunoSEQ 96-well plates, and each plate was treated as a replicate. For sorted subsets, each replicate PCR was loaded with about 0.2 ug genomic DNA, equivalent to some 27,000 T cell genomes. Purified libraries were measured with a Qubit 3.0 fluorometer, size-checked on a Bioanalyzer 2100, and measured again with the KAPA Library Quantification kit. Each immunoSEQ 96-well plate was sequenced on its own single-read 150-cycle Illumina NextSeq 550 flow cell. Per the source publication's procedure: Because the immunoSEQ output included only junctional sequences and no quality scores, the filtering could not be the same as the filtering used for full-length reads. Sequences were annotated with PyIR, a Python wrapper for IgBLAST v1.9, using IMGT germline references to assign V/J genes and CDR3. Any read was removed if the V/J assignment was weak (E-value above 1e-6), the CDR3 was missing, or the read contained stop codons, out-of-frame junctions, or ambiguous translated residues. V3J clonotypes were defined as sequences sharing the same inferred V gene, J gene, and CDR3 amino acid sequence. To compute the percentage overlap between repertoires, the number of shared unique clonotypes was divided by the size of the smaller repertoire. Richness of each repertoire was evaluated using RTK rarefaction, the Chao1 estimator, and Recon v2.1 estimates of unobserved clonotypes. Generation probabilities were computed with OLGA for all TCRbeta clonotypes obtained by the gDNA method from several donors. Not all clones reach the TCRdb copy of this immuneACCESS table, which keeps in-frame sequences only. Checked studies attribute under half of the gap to unresolved V genes and leave the rest unexplained. That table is the source of V, J and clone size, and D and trimming were worked out from the DNA. This sample has 2 million to 2.5 million clones in its table, and 90% to 95% of those were observed once. In total, the top ten clones hold approximately 0.4% of the sample.

The donors were healthy, HIV-negative adults who had no recently reported acute infections or vaccinations. Every donor was a Caucasian adult living in Nashville, Tennessee, USA. CD4+ T cells were enriched through magnetic negative selection, after which naive cells were positively selected on CD45RA and the remaining negative fraction served as the memory subset. Blood was collected by leukapheresis, and PBMCs were isolated by Ficoll-Histopaque density gradient centrifugation and then cryopreserved in liquid nitrogen vapor phase. Analytical flow cytometry was used to check the purity and quantity of each magnetically sorted T cell population. Each sorted fraction had its genomic DNA isolated and then quantified by UV absorbance on a Nanodrop 2000c.

What was sequenced was naive CD4+ T cells from PBMCs. The cell subset or site tag for this specimen amounts to: CD45RA+ positively selected. The receptor's source is a man aged 18 to 30 in good health. Some clones in this sample may be carry-over from other donors' samples. The sequence links TRBV6-6 to TRBJ1-2; TRBD1 is perhaps the D gene, given 5 matching bases. The CDR3 is CASSVGAPSYGYTF. The DNA reads as follows: TGTGCCAGCTCGGTAGGGGCCCCGTCCTATGGCTACACCTTC.